This T cell receptor beta chain was captured by sequencing in a study of blood T cell repertoires in COVID-19. The CDR3 is 15 amino acids. V was pared by 3 bases and J by 8 bases, with 16 bases between. Germline CDR1 MGHRA, CDR2 YSYEKL. Sequencing used immunoSEQ multiplex PCR; TCRdb keeps in-frame clones, though not all of them. The sample yields over 350,000 clones, approximately 90% seen once. This clone occurred once. V usage is TRBV4-1 and J usage is TRBJ1-4, with a weak D call TRBD1 (5 bases). This receptor was identified in a woman aged 40 to 50 who had been exposed to COVID-19. The sequenced sample consisted of PBMCs or T cells enriched from blood (not recorded which). The CDR3 reads CASSQGGSRGEKLFF. DNA for the CDR3: TGCGCCAGCAGCCAGGGGGGGTCCCGAGGGGAAAAACTGTTTTTT.